The sequence of this TCR beta chain was determined in a study of control samples from healthy donors and cancer patients. The data were produced by immunoSEQ multiplex PCR, yet TCRdb's version contains in-frame clones alone and is incomplete. The sample carries 100,000 to 150,000 clones, over 75% recorded once. The source is a man younger than 35 in good health. Sequences were obtained from blood.

CDR3 protein: CASMERRGSNTGELFF. The CDR3 coding sequence is TGTGCCAGCATGGAAAGGCGGGGTTCGAACACCGGGGAGCTGTTTTTT. The chain recombines TRBV27 with TRBJ2-2, with D possibly matching TRBD2 (6 bases). The CDR3 loop spans 16 amino acids. V was cut by 7 bases and J by 0 bases, with 15 bases left in between. Germline V gene sequence: CDR1 MNHEY, CDR2 SMNVEV (reference sequence).